Here is one T cell receptor beta chain with its context. The sample comes from a study of shared clonotypes between healthy human individuals. This CDR3 has 17 residues. Germline V gene data show CDR1 as SNHLY and CDR2 as FYNNEI. V was pared by 4 bases and J by 1 base, with 18 bases between. Cells designated naive CD8 were CD45RO-negative and were positively selected for CCR7, with terminally differentiated effector memory CD45RA+ cells excluded. Profiled with immunoSEQ multiplex PCR; TCRdb holds only in-frame clones, not every one. The sample lists hundreds of thousands of clones, 85% to 95% occurring once.

The origin of this receptor is a man aged 25-45 years in good health. The specimen sequenced was naive CD8+ T cells sorted from blood. This rearrangement joins TRBV2 to TRBJ2-3; D call uncertain. DNA for the CDR3: TGTGCCAGCAGTGCTGACACCTGGCGAGAGGGCACAGATACGCAGTATTTT. This gives the protein CASSADTWREGTDTQYF.